This T cell receptor (beta chain) derives from a study of T-cell reconstitution after alpha-beta-depleted transplantation in children. The CDR3 is 16 residues long. V lost 2 bases, J lost 6 bases, and 8 bases stayed unmatched. CDR1 and CDR2 (germline): LGHDT, YNNKEL (reference sequence). TCRbeta library construction was performed incorporating unique molecular identifiers. MiXCR, run by TCRdb on the PCR reads, gives a single entry per CDR3 protein. The data contain 600,000 to 700,000 distinct CDR3 sequences, approximately 17% of them singletons. The chain employs TRBV3-1 and TRBJ2-3, with TRBD1 matching 10 bases. This clonotype was obtained from a human donor who donated a stem cell graft to a child with acute myeloid leukemia. Sequences were derived from PBMCs from the stem cell graft donor, sampled from the stem cell graft. This CDR3 reads CASSQPGTGAVDTQYF. As DNA, the CDR3 is TGTGCCAGCAGCCAACCCGGGACAGGGGCTGTGGATACGCAGTATTTT.